The T cell receptor beta chain under discussion was sequenced for a study of blood T cells in healthy people across ages. V dropped 3 bases and J dropped 2 bases, with 8 bases sitting between them. The CDR3 length is 13 residues. Germline CDR1 reads DFQATT; CDR2 reads SNEGSKA (reference sequence). Each donor had approximately 10 milliliters of peripheral blood drawn. Isolated per sample were at least 6 million PBMCs. Primers used in a second PCR of roughly 7 to 12 cycles were a sample-barcoded 5' primer and a J-beta primer mix. The template-switch adaptor was a 5' adaptor with 12 random nucleotides. It tagged each cDNA molecule. TCRdb recomputed calls from the 5' RACE reads with MiXCR, one row per CDR3 protein. Of about 1.4 million distinct CDR3 sequences in the sample, 45% to 70% were seen once. On this clonotype: Its specificity is not known.

Findings and caveats of the study: Per-million-T-cell TCR beta diversity fell roughly linearly with age.

Sequenced sample: blood. The receptor was isolated from a young man in good health. The genes are TRBV20-1 and TRBJ1-5; D gene ambiguous. The CDR3 protein is CSASGLGNQPQHF. The DNA for the CDR3 is TGCAGTGCTAGCGGGTTGGGCAATCAGCCCCAGCATTTT.